This T cell receptor beta chain originates from a study of cytomegalovirus exposure and HLA in healthy donors. Notes on the study in general: In a later analysis, several top co-occurrence clusters appeared linked to parvovirus B19, influenza, CMV and Epstein-Barr virus.

With 60 Vbeta and 13 Jbeta primers, the PCR was carried out. Repertoires were generated with immunoSEQ multiplex PCR, while TCRdb's copy carries only in-frame clones and drops some. The data hold 70,000 to 80,000 clones, with 82% observed a single time. A note on this clone: Its antigen is unknown.

Among the donors, all were healthy bone marrow donors. Donors were nominally healthy when sampled, though unrecorded immune exposures were likely. The CDR3 spans 13 residues. V lost 5 bases and J 6 bases, leaving 13 bases between the germline ends. Germline CDR1 and CDR2: SGHTA and FQGNSA. This TCR was sampled from a man aged 18 to 30 in good health and CMV-seronegative. This sequence joins TRBV7-2 and TRBJ1-2, with D possibly being TRBD1 (6 bases). Sequencing used PBMCs. CDR3 region: CASSINRDDGYTF. The CDR3 DNA reads TGTGCCAGCAGCATAAACAGGGACGATGGCTACACCTTC.